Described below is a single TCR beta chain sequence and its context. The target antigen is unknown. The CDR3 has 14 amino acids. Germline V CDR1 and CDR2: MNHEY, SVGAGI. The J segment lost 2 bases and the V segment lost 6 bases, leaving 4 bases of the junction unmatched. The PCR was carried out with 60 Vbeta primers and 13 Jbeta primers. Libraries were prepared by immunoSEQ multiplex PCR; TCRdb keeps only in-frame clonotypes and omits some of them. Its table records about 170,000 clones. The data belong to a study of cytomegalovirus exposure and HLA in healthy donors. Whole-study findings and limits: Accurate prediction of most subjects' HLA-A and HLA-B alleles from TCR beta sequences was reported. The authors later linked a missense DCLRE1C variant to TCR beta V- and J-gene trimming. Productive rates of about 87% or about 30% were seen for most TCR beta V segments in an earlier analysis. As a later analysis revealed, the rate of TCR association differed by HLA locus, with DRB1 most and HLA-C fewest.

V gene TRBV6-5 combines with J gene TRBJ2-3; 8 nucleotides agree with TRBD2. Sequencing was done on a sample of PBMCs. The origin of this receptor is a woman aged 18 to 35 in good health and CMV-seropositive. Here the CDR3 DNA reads TGTGCCAGCAGCCGTAGCGGGACCACAGATACGCAGTATTTT. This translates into CASSRSGTTDTQYF.